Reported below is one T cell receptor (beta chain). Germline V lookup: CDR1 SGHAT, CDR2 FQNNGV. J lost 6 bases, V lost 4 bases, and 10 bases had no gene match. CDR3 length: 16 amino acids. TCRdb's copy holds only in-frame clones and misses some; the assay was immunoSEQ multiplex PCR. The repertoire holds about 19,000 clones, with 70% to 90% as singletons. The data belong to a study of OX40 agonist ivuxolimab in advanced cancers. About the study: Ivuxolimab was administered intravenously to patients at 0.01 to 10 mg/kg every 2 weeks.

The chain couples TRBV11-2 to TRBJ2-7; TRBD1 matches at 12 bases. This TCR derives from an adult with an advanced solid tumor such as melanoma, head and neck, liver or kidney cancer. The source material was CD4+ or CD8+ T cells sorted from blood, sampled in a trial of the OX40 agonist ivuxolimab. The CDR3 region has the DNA TGTGCCAGCAGCTCGGGACAGGGGGCGAGGTGGATCGAGCAGTACTTC. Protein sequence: CASSSGQGARWIEQYF.